Listed below are T cell receptor beta chains from one sample, sequenced in a study of shared clonotypes between healthy human individuals. Assay used: immunoSEQ multiplex PCR; TCRdb lists only in-frame clones, some missing. The sample carries over 400,000 clones, 95% to 96% recorded once. The specimen was naive CD4+ T cells sorted from blood. These receptors were taken from a woman in her twenties or thirties in good health. CDR3s include the opening cysteine and the closing phenylalanine or tryptophan. A D gene is named only where the DNA matches it firmly. Clone size is not always given. Where it is, it says once, few, many or a class for expanded clones.

J gene: TRBJ2-2
D gene: .
clone size: .
V gene: TRBV5-6
CDR3 length: 13
CDR3 DNA: TGTGCCAGCAGCCATCCGAACACCGGGGAGCTGTTTTTT
CDR3 protein: CASSHPNTGELFF

J gene: TRBJ1-1
D gene: .
clone size: .
V gene: TRBV13
CDR3 length: 16
CDR3 DNA: TGTGCCAGCAGCCCAATGGGGGCAGGGAGCGACACTGAAGCTTTCTTT
CDR3 protein: CASSPMGAGSDTEAFF

J gene: TRBJ1-1
D gene: .
clone size: .
V gene: TRBV6-5
CDR3 length: 14
CDR3 DNA: TGTGCCAGCACCGCGAACAGGGTCGGGACTGAAGCTTTCTTT
CDR3 protein: CASTANRVGTEAFF

J gene: TRBJ2-7
D gene: .
clone size: once
V gene: TRBV2
CDR3 length: 18
CDR3 DNA: TGTGCCAGCAGTCGGACCGGGACGTTAGCGAATCCCGGGGGCGAGCAGTACTTC
CDR3 protein: CASSRTGTLANPGGEQYF

J gene: TRBJ2-2
D gene: .
clone size: .
V gene: TRBV10-3
CDR3 length: 15
CDR3 DNA: TGTGCCATCAGTGGTGGCGGAGCTCATACCGGGGAGCTGTTTTTT
CDR3 protein: CAISGGGAHTGELFF

J gene: TRBJ2-1
D gene: .
clone size: .
V gene: TRBV19
CDR3 length: 15
CDR3 DNA: TGTGCCAGAGACGAGGGACTCCCGTCCTACAATGAGCAGTTCTTC
CDR3 protein: CARDEGLPSYNEQFF

J gene: TRBJ2-1
D gene: .
clone size: .
V gene: TRBV6-1
CDR3 length: 13
CDR3 DNA: TGTGCCAGTGGGAAGCGGAAGGACAATGAGCAGTTCTTC
CDR3 protein: CASGKRKDNEQFF

J gene: TRBJ1-1
D gene: TRBD1
clone size: .
V gene: TRBV27
CDR3 length: 13
CDR3 DNA: TGTGCCAGCAGTGTACAGGGGGTCACTGAAGCTTTCTTT
CDR3 protein: CASSVQGVTEAFF

J gene: TRBJ1-5
D gene: .
clone size: .
V gene: TRBV14
CDR3 length: 13
CDR3 DNA: TGTGCCAGCAGCCAAAGCACGGCCAGCCCCCAGCATTTT
CDR3 protein: CASSQSTASPQHF

J gene: TRBJ1-1
D gene: TRBD1
clone size: .
V gene: TRBV28
CDR3 length: 16
CDR3 DNA: TGTGCCAGCAGACCCGGGACAGGGGGCTTGGGTACTGAAGCTTTCTTT
CDR3 protein: CASRPGTGGLGTEAFF

J gene: TRBJ1-1
D gene: .
clone size: .
V gene: TRBV28
CDR3 length: 14
CDR3 DNA: TGTGCCAGCAGCATTCCAGGGGACAACACTGAAGCTTTCTTT
CDR3 protein: CASSIPGDNTEAFF

J gene: TRBJ2-3
D gene: TRBD2
clone size: .
V gene: TRBV7-2
CDR3 length: 17
CDR3 DNA: TGTGCCAGCAGCCCCCTTAAATGGACTAGCGGGCCAGATACGCAGTATTTT
CDR3 protein: CASSPLKWTSGPDTQYF

J gene: TRBJ2-2
D gene: TRBD2
clone size: .
V gene: TRBV2
CDR3 length: 15
CDR3 DNA: TGTGCCAGCGAAGGTCGCAGCGGGAGCGGCGGGGAGCTGTTTTTT
CDR3 protein: CASEGRSGSGGELFF

J gene: TRBJ2-3
D gene: .
clone size: .
V gene: TRBV11-2
CDR3 length: 16
CDR3 DNA: TGTGCCAGCAGCTTAGTTCGCGGGATAACAGCAGATACGCAGTATTTT
CDR3 protein: CASSLVRGITADTQYF

J gene: TRBJ1-2
D gene: .
clone size: .
V gene: TRBV19
CDR3 length: 14
CDR3 DNA: TGTGCCAGTAGGAGGTCAGGGCCCGCGGGTAGCTACACCTTC
CDR3 protein: CASRRSGPAGSYTF

J gene: TRBJ1-4
D gene: .
clone size: once
V gene: TRBV28
CDR3 length: 13
CDR3 DNA: TGTGCCAGCAGTTTATGGGCGGATGAAAAACTGTTTTTT
CDR3 protein: CASSLWADEKLFF

J gene: TRBJ2-3
D gene: TRBD2
clone size: .
V gene: TRBV14
CDR3 length: 14
CDR3 DNA: TGTGCCAGCAGGAAGACTAGCGGCTCAGATACGCAGTATTTT
CDR3 protein: CASRKTSGSDTQYF

J gene: TRBJ2-1
D gene: .
clone size: once
V gene: TRBV18
CDR3 length: 15
CDR3 DNA: TGTGCCAGCTCACCACAGGGGGGGTCCTACAATGAGCAGTTCTTC
CDR3 protein: CASSPQGGSYNEQFF

J gene: TRBJ2-1
D gene: .
clone size: once
V gene: TRBV7-3
CDR3 length: 15
CDR3 DNA: TGTGCCAGCAGCTTACAGCTGTCATCCTACAATGAGCAGTTCTTC
CDR3 protein: CASSLQLSSYNEQFF

J gene: TRBJ2-3
D gene: .
clone size: .
V gene: TRBV2
CDR3 length: 13
CDR3 DNA: TGTGCCAGCAGCCCACAGGGCCCAGATACGCAGTATTTT
CDR3 protein: CASSPQGPDTQYF

J gene: TRBJ2-7
D gene: .
clone size: .
V gene: TRBV2
CDR3 length: 20
CDR3 DNA: TGTGCCAGCAGCGTACCGGGACAGGGGGCAGGACTAGCGGGAACCTACGAGCAGTACTTC
CDR3 protein: CASSVPGQGAGLAGTYEQYF

J gene: TRBJ1-1
D gene: TRBD1
clone size: .
V gene: TRBV2
CDR3 length: 15
CDR3 DNA: TGTGCCAGCAGTGTACAGGGGGCGCCGGACACTGAAGCTTTCTTT
CDR3 protein: CASSVQGAPDTEAFF

J gene: TRBJ2-7
D gene: .
clone size: once
V gene: TRBV14
CDR3 length: 16
CDR3 DNA: TGTGCCAGCAGCCAGGTCACAGGGAGGAGCTCCTACGAGCAGTACTTC
CDR3 protein: CASSQVTGRSSYEQYF

J gene: TRBJ2-7
D gene: TRBD2
clone size: .
V gene: TRBV7-2
CDR3 length: 20
CDR3 DNA: TGTGCCAGCAGCTTAGCGCTTGGGACTAGCTCCCGAGGTACCTCCTACGAGCAGTACTTC
CDR3 protein: CASSLALGTSSRGTSYEQYF

J gene: TRBJ2-1
D gene: TRBD2
clone size: once
V gene: TRBV4-1
CDR3 length: 18
CDR3 DNA: TGCGCCAGCAGCCAGGTAGTACGAAAGCGGGAGGGGGGGGATGAGCAGTTCTTC
CDR3 protein: CASSQVVRKREGGDEQFF

J gene: TRBJ2-5
D gene: TRBD1
clone size: .
V gene: TRBV7-9
CDR3 length: 14
CDR3 DNA: TGTGCCAGCAGCATTAGACAGGGCGGAGAGACCCAGTACTTC
CDR3 protein: CASSIRQGGETQYF

J gene: TRBJ2-7
D gene: TRBD1
clone size: .
V gene: TRBV5-1
CDR3 length: 15
CDR3 DNA: TGCGCCAGCAGCCCGGGACAGGGACCTTTGGACGAGCAGTACTTC
CDR3 protein: CASSPGQGPLDEQYF

J gene: TRBJ2-7
D gene: TRBD2
clone size: .
V gene: TRBV28
CDR3 length: 14
CDR3 DNA: TGTGCCAGCAGTTTGGTAGCGGGGGCCTCCGAGCAGTACTTC
CDR3 protein: CASSLVAGASEQYF

J gene: TRBJ2-7
D gene: .
clone size: .
V gene: TRBV5-1
CDR3 length: 11
CDR3 DNA: TGCGCCAGCAGGTGGGACAACGAGCAGTACTTC
CDR3 protein: CASRWDNEQYF

J gene: TRBJ1-6
D gene: .
clone size: once
V gene: TRBV11-1
CDR3 length: 13
CDR3 DNA: TGTGCCAGCAGCTATAATGAGGGTTCACCCCTCCACTTT
CDR3 protein: CASSYNEGSPLHF